Below, one T cell receptor (beta chain) is given with its context. This record comes from a study of T cell changes during pregnancy in multiple sclerosis. Germline loops: CDR1 MGHDK, CDR2 SYGVNS. Trimming removed 8 bases from V and 0 bases from J, with 11 bases in between. This CDR3 comprises 14 residues. The method was immunoSEQ multiplex PCR; TCRdb's version includes in-frame clones alone and lacks a portion of them. The sample holds tens of thousands of clones, roughly 92% seen once. This chain links TRBV25-1 with TRBJ1-3; the D gene is possibly TRBD1 (5 bases). The clonotype was recovered from a female donor in good health, enrolled as a control in a pregnancy study. The sequences come from peripheral blood, collected in the first trimester of pregnancy. The CDR3 DNA reads TGTGCCAGCTCCCCCGGGGGCTCTGGAAACACCATATATTTT. It yields the protein CASSPGGSGNTIYF.